These 23 T cell receptor beta chains were sequenced from one sample in a study of OX40 agonist ivuxolimab in advanced cancers. The protocol was immunoSEQ multiplex PCR, while the TCRdb copy is restricted to in-frame clones and leaves out a portion. The sample carries tens of thousands of clones, roughly 90% recorded once. The input for sequencing was CD4+ or CD8+ T cells sorted from blood, taken in a trial of the OX40 agonist ivuxolimab. The receptors were gathered from an adult with an advanced solid tumor such as melanoma, head and neck, liver or kidney cancer.

This sequence joins TRBV7-3 and TRBJ1-1; 8 bases match TRBD1. There are 13 residues in the CDR3. Germline loops: CDR1 SGHTA, CDR2 FQGTGA. V lost 4 bases and J lost 5; bases outside the gene matches: 3. CDR3 protein: CASSSDRVTEAFF. CDR3 nucleotide sequence: TGTGCCAGCAGCTCGGACAGGGTAACTGAAGCTTTCTTT.

The chain carries TRBV28 and TRBJ2-7; 8 nucleotides match TRBD2. CDR1 MDHEN and CDR2 SYDVKM come from the germline V gene. This CDR3 region has 15 residues. J lost 7 bases, V lost 6 bases, and 14 bases had no gene match. In nucleotides, the CDR3 is TGTGCCAGCAGGTTGCAGCGGGAGAGGGTCAATGAGCAGTACTTC. This encodes CASRLQRERVNEQYF.

The chain uses TRBV7-8 and TRBJ1-1, with D possibly being TRBD1 (6 bases). Germline CDR1 is SGHVS and CDR2 is FQNEAQ. CDR3 size: 16 residues. The V end was cut by 4 bases, the J end by 4 bases, with 19 bases between. The CDR3 here is CASSSRGLPRSTEAFF. For the CDR3, the DNA is TGTGCCAGCAGCTCCAGGGGACTTCCTAGGAGCACTGAAGCTTTCTTT.

This clone was seen more than once but under ten times. The chain has TRBV15 and TRBJ2-5; the D gene could be TRBD1 or TRBD2 (6 bases each). The CDR3 runs to 16 residues. V was clipped by 5 bases and J by 8 bases, with 24 bases between them. Germline loops: CDR1 LNHNV, CDR2 YYDKDF (reference sequence). CDR3 loop: CATSSPPGDSSKTQYF. The CDR3 DNA is TGTGCCACCAGCTCTCCACCAGGGGACTCCAGCAAAACCCAGTACTTC.

J is TRBJ2-1 and V is TRBV11-3; perhaps TRBD2 as D (6 bases). V was trimmed by 5 bases and J by 5 bases, leaving 19 bases between them. Germline V gene sequence: CDR1 SGHNT, CDR2 YENEEA. This CDR3 region has 16 residues. The CDR3 DNA sequence: TGTGCCAGCAGCGGAGGGGCGTCGGCTACTAACAATGAGCAGTTCTTC. As protein: CASSGGASATNNEQFF.

The chain combines TRBV7-3 with TRBJ2-3, with 11 bases matching TRBD2. J was trimmed by 2 bases and V by 4 bases; bases with no gene match: 5. There are 16 residues in the CDR3. Germline assignment: CDR1 SGHTA and CDR2 FQGTGA. CDR3 in amino acids: CASSWGLADYTDTQYF. The CDR3 DNA reads as TGTGCCAGCAGCTGGGGACTAGCGGACTACACAGATACGCAGTATTTT.

The CDR3 bases are TGTGCCAGCTCACCAGGGGTCCTCGGGCCCCAGCATTTT. The encoded protein is CASSPGVLGPQHF. The V call is TRBV18, the J call TRBJ1-5; D is unresolved. Trimming removed 2 bases from V and 9 bases from J, with 11 bases in between. The CDR3 covers 13 residues. CDR1 KGHSH and CDR2 LQKENI come from the germline V gene.

This clone was recorded once. This rearrangement joins TRBV27 to TRBJ1-2; 8 bases match TRBD1. With 3 bases clipped from V and 8 bases from J, the junction kept 14 bases outside the gene matches. The V gene's germline CDR1 is MNHEY and CDR2 SMNVEV (reference sequence). The CDR3 sequence is 16 residues long. DNA of the CDR3: TGTGCCAGCAGTTTTGGACTCGGCCAGGGGGCTTCCGGCTACACCTTC. It specifies CASSFGLGQGASGYTF.

V usage is TRBV9 and J usage is TRBJ2-1; 8 bases line up with TRBD1. This CDR3 spans 17 amino acids. Germline CDR1 SGDLS, CDR2 YYNGEE. With V trimmed by 1 base and J by 4 bases, 10 bases remained unmatched. The CDR3 reads CASSVKEQGVRYNEQFF. The CDR3 region has the DNA TGTGCCAGCAGCGTAAAAGAACAGGGGGTCAGATACAATGAGCAGTTCTTC.

This sequence joins TRBV7-3 and TRBJ1-1; 8 bases match TRBD1. The CDR3 covers 14 residues. V dropped 4 bases and J dropped 4; count of bases not matched to a gene: 5. Germline V CDR1 and CDR2: SGHTA, FQGTGA. The CDR3 here is CASSSTGASTEAFF. The CDR3 nucleotides are TGTGCCAGCAGCTCGACAGGGGCGTCCACTGAAGCTTTCTTT. Based on the CDR3 plus reference TRBV7-3 and TRBJ1-1, the full variable domain is GAGVSQTPSNKVTEKGKYVELRCDPISGHTALYWYRQSLGQGPEFLIYFQGTGAADDSGLPNDRFFAVRPEGSVSTLKIQRTERGDSAVYLCASSSTGASTEAFFGQGTRLTVV.

The V gene is TRBV2, the J gene TRBJ1-1, with a tentative D call TRBD1 (5 bases). The V end was cut by 5 bases, the J end by 5 bases, with 21 bases between. The CDR3 covers 16 residues. Per germline, CDR1 SNHLY and CDR2 FYNNEI. CDR3 region: CASSSTGGALGTEAFF. In nucleotides, the CDR3 is TGTGCCAGCAGTTCGACCGGAGGGGCGTTGGGAACTGAAGCTTTCTTT.

The chain recombines TRBV19 with TRBJ2-1, with 8 nucleotides matching TRBD2. Trimming at V came to 6 bases and at J to 1 base, leaving 8 bases not matched to a gene. Per the germline V gene, CDR1 is LNHDA and CDR2 is SQIVND (reference sequence). This CDR3 contains 16 residues. For the CDR3, the DNA is TGTGCCAGTAGCCGTAGCGGGATGGGATCCTACAATGAGCAGTTCTTC. This gives the protein CASSRSGMGSYNEQFF.

This clone occurred a few times. The chain is built from TRBV28 and TRBJ1-2; TRBD1 might be the D (5 bases). The CDR3 length is 12 residues. Trimming left V 5 bases short and J 4 bases short, with 8 bases between. Germline CDR1 MDHEN, CDR2 SYDVKM. The CDR3 reads CASSEGSYGYTF. The DNA of the CDR3 is TGTGCCAGCAGTGAGGGGTCCTATGGCTACACCTTC.

In this sample, this clone turned up once. V and J are TRBV7-9 and TRBJ2-6, with 8 bases aligning to TRBD1. Germline CDR1 SEHNR, CDR2 FQNEAQ (reference sequence). Unmatched junction bases numbered 7, after V lost 6 bases and J lost 3 bases. The length of the CDR3 is 16 residues. The CDR3 reads CASSISGGGGANVLTF. DNA of the CDR3: TGTGCCAGCAGTATTTCAGGGGGCGGTGGGGCCAACGTCCTGACTTTC. Complete variable domain (other parts from reference TRBV7-9 and TRBJ2-6): DTGVSQNPRHKITKRGQNVTFRCDPISEHNRLYWYRQTLGQGPEFLTYFQNEAQLEKSRLLSDRFSAERPKGSFSTLEIQRTEQGDSAMYLCASSISGGGGANVLTFGAGSRLTVL.

The V call is TRBV9, the J call TRBJ2-3; tentatively, D is TRBD2 (6 bases). V shed 4 bases and J shed 2 bases, with 17 bases lying between them. This CDR3 spans 16 amino acids. Germline V gene lookup returns CDR1 SGDLS and CDR2 YYNGEE. Written as DNA, the CDR3 is TGTGCCAGCAGCCCCCGGAGGGCGGCCTACACAGATACGCAGTATTTT. This encodes CASSPRRAAYTDTQYF. Looking up the rest from reference TRBV9 and TRBJ2-3 gives the full variable domain: DSGVTQTPKHLITATGQRVTLRCSPRSGDLSVYWYQQSLDQGLQFLIQYYNGEERAKGNILERFSAQQFPDLHSELNLSSLELGDSALYFCASSPRRAAYTDTQYFGPGTRLTVL.

This clone appeared once. The DNA of the CDR3 is TGTGCCAGCAGCCGACGGCCGGGACAGGGTACCGGGGAGCTGTTTTTT. It is translated as CASSRRPGQGTGELFF. The V call is TRBV7-2, the J call TRBJ2-2; 9 nucleotides line up with TRBD1. Trimming removed 5 bases from V and 5 bases from J; junction bases left unmatched: 9. CDR1 and CDR2 (germline): SGHTA, FQGNSA. The CDR3 has 16 amino acids.

The chain couples TRBV6-5 to TRBJ2-1, with a tentative D call TRBD2 (6 bases). The V and J ends lost 10 bases and 5 bases respectively, with 15 bases between them. This CDR3 spans 13 amino acids. Germline V lookup: CDR1 MNHEY, CDR2 SVGAGI. The CDR3 protein is CATGTQSNNEQFF. CDR3 DNA: TGTGCCACCGGGACTCAGTCCAACAATGAGCAGTTCTTC.

The CDR3 DNA is TGTGCCAGCAGCGTAGCTGGGCTATTTACCGGGGAGCTGTTTTTT. This sequence encodes CASSVAGLFTGELFF. The chain couples TRBV9 to TRBJ2-2, with D hard to call. This CDR3 comprises 15 residues. Trimming took 0 bases from V and 5 from J, leaving 11 bases between them. Germline-derived CDR1 and CDR2 are SGDLS and YYNGEE.

The rearrangement links TRBV7-3 to TRBJ2-1, with TRBD2 matching over 11 bases. There are 15 residues in the CDR3. CDR1 SGHTA and CDR2 FQGTGA come from the germline V gene. V shed 4 bases, J shed 3 bases, and the junction held 2 bases outside the gene matches. Written as DNA, the CDR3 is TGTGCCAGCAGCTCCGGGACTAGCGGCTACAATGAGCAGTTCTTC. Amino acid sequence: CASSSGTSGYNEQFF.

The chain combines TRBV6-4 with TRBJ2-1; TRBD1 might be the D (6 bases). The ends were cut back, 6 bases at V and 8 bases at J, with 14 bases in the middle. CDR1 and CDR2 from the germline V gene are MRHNA and SNTAGT. The CDR3 runs 13 residues. The CDR3 loop reads CASRAQGVYEQFF. The CDR3 DNA reads as TGTGCCAGCAGGGCACAGGGTGTTTATGAGCAGTTCTTC.

The chain joins TRBV28 to TRBJ2-7; D unclear. The CDR3 is 11 amino acids. Germline lookup yields CDR1 MDHEN and CDR2 SYDVKM. Trimming cost V 4 bases and J 7 bases, with 8 bases left between them. CDR3 in DNA: TGTGCCAGCAGTTCCCGGAAGGAGCAGTACTTC. Encoded protein: CASSSRKEQYF.

The gene calls are TRBV18 and TRBJ2-3, with TRBD2 matching over 7 bases. Germline loops: CDR1 KGHSH, CDR2 LQKENI. This CDR3 has 16 amino acids. V shed 4 bases, J shed 1 base, and the junction held 8 bases outside the gene matches. The CDR3 region has the DNA TGTGCCAGCTCACTAGCTGGGACTACCGGCACAGATACGCAGTATTTT. It is translated as CASSLAGTTGTDTQYF.

The chain uses TRBV18 and TRBJ2-2; 12 bases align to TRBD2. From germline, CDR1 is KGHSH and CDR2 LQKENI. CDR3 length: 16 residues. Trimming took 3 bases from V and 7 from J; bases not matched to a gene: 6. CDR3 nucleotides: TGTGCCAGCTCACCGCGACTAGCGGGAGTGGTCGGGGAGCTGTTTTTT. Its protein product is CASSPRLAGVVGELFF.